This entry describes one TCR beta chain. Which antigen it targets is not known. Relative to the germline gene, one junction end is altered; a read error may explain this. There are 13 amino acids in the CDR3, from cysteine to phenylalanine inclusive. Only the CDR3 region is kept as DNA, spanning 39 bases read in frame from base 1. CDR1 and CDR2, looked up from the germline V gene, are MNHEY and SVGAGI. Genomic DNA was isolated from the sorted cells so that the TCRbeta CDR3 region could be sequenced. TCRbeta CDR3 regions were sequenced using the immunoSEQ Assay. This is the immuneACCESS table as TCRdb keeps it, with only in-frame sequences that have V and J called. A part of the clones is gone; compared with another copy, unresolved V genes explain less than half, and the rest is unexplained. The sample contains 40,000 to 60,000 clones, roughly 91% of them found a single time. Approximately 25% of the sample comes from the top ten.

This sample stems from a study of OX40 agonist ivuxolimab in advanced cancers. For context, the study as a whole: Ivuxolimab was an agonistic, fully human IgG2 monoclonal antibody directed against OX40 (CD134), a costimulatory receptor. Intravenous ivuxolimab was administered to patients every 2 weeks at six dose levels: 0.01, 0.1, 0.3, 1.5, 3 and 10 mg/kg. Among the approximately 54 dose-escalation patients, approximately 20 had hepatocellular carcinoma, approximately 15 melanoma, 9 renal cell carcinoma and 9 head and neck cancer. The dose-escalation cohort was roughly 83% male with a mean age of roughly 62 years, ranging from 23 to 79. Prior anti-PD-1, anti-PD-L1 or anti-CTLA-4 therapy was permitted, and about two fifths of dose-escalation patients had received checkpoint inhibitors. Partial responses occurred in three dose-escalation patients: two with cutaneous melanoma and one with hepatocellular carcinoma. Peripheral TCRbeta sequencing aimed to test whether ivuxolimab altered TCR sequence diversity and caused clonal T-cell expansion. The paper reports the monotherapy dose-escalation portion (N = 52 patients) of the phase I ivuxolimab trial.

Patients with autoimmune disease history or receiving systemic immunosuppression were excluded from the trial. Peripheral blood for TCR sequencing was collected from all dose cohorts at baseline, on cycle 4 day 1, and on cycle 7 day 1. The samples were taken from a phase I, first-in-human, multicenter, open-label dose-escalation trial of ivuxolimab. Adults with locally advanced or metastatic melanoma, renal cell, hepatocellular, or head and neck squamous cell carcinoma were enrolled in the trial. Before TCR sequencing, CD4+ T cells and CD8+ T cells were sorted from peripheral blood as separate populations. Results and caveats for the whole study, not just this receptor: Antigen specificity was not determined for the clonally expanded peripheral T cells. At doses of 0.1 to 3.0 mg/kg, clonal expansion of both CD4+ and CD8+ blood T cells was observed from baseline to week 6. Low levels of normalized T-cell clonal expansion were also shown by some nonresponding patients. In the 0.1-3.0 mg/kg groups, partial responders were among the patients with the lowest normalized peripheral clonal expansion, particularly in CD8+ T cells. After ivuxolimab, expanded clones were on average more numerous among CD8+ T cells than among CD4+ T cells.

This sequence originates from an adult with an advanced solid tumor such as melanoma, head and neck, liver or kidney cancer. The V and J genes are TRBV6-5 and TRBJ2-1, and 7 bases in between align with TRBD2. The specimen comprised CD4+ or CD8+ T cells sorted from blood, sampled in a trial of the OX40 agonist ivuxolimab. CDR3 loop: CASRGRGVLHKLF. The DNA reads TGTGCCAGCAGAGGCCGGGGGGTCCTTCATAAGCTCTTC.